This is a list of T cell receptor beta chains from one sample in a study of T cells in localized non-small cell lung cancer. Sequencing used immunoSEQ multiplex PCR; TCRdb keeps in-frame clones, though not all of them. Among 130,000 or so clones listed, 89% were seen once. The source was peripheral blood, collected before any cancer treatment. These receptors were collected from a female donor older than 55 with stage I lung adenocarcinoma. Both conserved end residues are part of each CDR3. The D gene is left open where the match is weak. Size is omitted from some rows. Given values are once, few, many or a class for expanded clones.

TRBV6-5	-	TRBJ1-1	-	TGTGCCAGCAGTTACGGTCCCGAACGGCCGGCTGCTTTCTTT	CASSYGPERPAAFF
TRBV30	-	TRBJ2-7	TRBD2	TGTGCCTGGAGCGTGGGACTAGGGAGGCTCGAGCAGTACTTC	CAWSVGLGRLEQYF
TRBV10-3	-	TRBJ2-7	TRBD2	TGTGCCATCAGTGAGGATAGCGGGAGTAGCTACGAGCAGTACTTC	CAISEDSGSSYEQYF
TRBV21-1	-	TRBJ2-2	-	TGTGCCAGCAGCAAAGTGGAGGGACAGGGTGTCCCCGGGGAGCTGTTTTTT	CASSKVEGQGVPGELFF
TRBV6-4	-	TRBJ2-2	-	TGTGCCAGCAGTGCGGTGGGCGCGGGGACCGGGGAGCTGTTTTTT	CASSAVGAGTGELFF
TRBV7-8	-	TRBJ2-2	TRBD2	TGTGCCAGCAGGGTGACAAGCGGGAGCGGGGAGCTGTTTTTT	CASRVTSGSGELFF
TRBV5-5	-	TRBJ1-2	-	TGTGCCAGCAGCGCGGGGGGAGGCTATGGCTACACCTTC	CASSAGGGYGYTF
TRBV27	once	TRBJ2-7	TRBD2	TGTGCCAGCAGTTTACCCCGAGCGGGAGGATCCTACGAGCAGTACTTC	CASSLPRAGGSYEQYF
TRBV19	-	TRBJ1-3	-	TGTGCCACCAGACAACCCTCTGGAAACACCATATATTTT	CATRQPSGNTIYF
TRBV7-8	-	TRBJ2-2	TRBD2	TGTGCCAGCAGCTCGAGGGCGGGAGGGCCCGACACCGGGGAGCTGTTTTTT	CASSSRAGGPDTGELFF
TRBV14	once	TRBJ1-2	TRBD1	TGTGCCAGCAGCCAAGGGGACAGGGTGGTTGGCTACACCTTC	CASSQGDRVVGYTF
TRBV11-2	-	TRBJ2-7	TRBD2	TGTGCCAGCAGCCCGGGGTTAAAGGCCGGGAGGGAGCAGTACTTC	CASSPGLKAGREQYF
TRBV11-2	-	TRBJ2-4	TRBD1	TGTGCCAGCAGCTTAACGGCAGGGGGAAACATTCAGTACTTC	CASSLTAGGNIQYF
TRBV28	-	TRBJ1-5	-	TGTGCCAGCAGTTTATCTGGGGGGATCAATCAGCCCCAGCATTTT	CASSLSGGINQPQHF
TRBV7-9	-	TRBJ1-3	-	TGTGCCAGCAGCTTAGTACAGGGATGGACTGGAAACACCATATATTTT	CASSLVQGWTGNTIYF
TRBV5-4	-	TRBJ2-6	TRBD2	TGTGCCAGCAGCTTGGGTGGCGGGAGGACACTCGGGGCCAACGTCCTGACTTTC	CASSLGGGRTLGANVLTF
TRBV30	once	TRBJ1-5	-	TGTGCCTGGAGCCAGGAAGGGGGTCAGCCCCAGCATTTT	CAWSQEGGQPQHF
TRBV11-2	once	TRBJ2-3	TRBD2	TGTGCCAGCAGCCCTCATCGGGAGGGCCTCGGGGATACGCAGTATTTT	CASSPHREGLGDTQYF
TRBV9	-	TRBJ2-1	TRBD1	TGTGCCAGCAGCGCCGGGACAGGGGGAAGGATCAATGAGCAGTTCTTC	CASSAGTGGRINEQFF
TRBV5-1	once	TRBJ2-1	-	TGCGCCAGCAGCTTTAGGGGCTTCAACAATGAGCAGTTCTTC	CASSFRGFNNEQFF
TRBV2	-	TRBJ1-1	-	TGTGCCAGCACCGAGACACCAGACACTGAAGCTTTCTTT	CASTETPDTEAFF
TRBV7-3	-	TRBJ1-6	-	TGTGCCAGCAGTGGCACAAATAATTCACCCCTCCACTTT	CASSGTNNSPLHF
TRBV5-1	-	TRBJ2-1	TRBD2	TGCGCCAGCAGCCTACTAGGGACTAGGGACAATGAGCAGTTCTTC	CASSLLGTRDNEQFF